This TCR beta chain was recorded in a study of cytomegalovirus exposure and HLA in healthy donors (dated by TCRdb to 2017 to 2019). Background on the whole study: An earlier analysis of roughly 570 of the donors reported 276 Gb of sequence data and around 100 million unique TCR beta sequences obtained from about 180 million T cells. Roughly five DR-DQ haplotypes were treated as single units for association and clustering because of strong linkage in the cohort. The aim of the study was to test whether cataloging public T cell receptors could identify signatures of past pathogen exposure. Besides the first cohort of about 730 subjects, a separate validation cohort made up of 95 to 150 different subjects was used. Every discovery cohort repertoire had been produced on one sequencing platform. Typing coverage varied by locus: about 620-640 donors for A, B, C, DRB1 and DQB1; some 520 for DQA1; over 600 for DPA1; 400 to 480 for DPB1. Across roughly 420 genotyped donors of the cohort, an average of about 240,000 unique TCR beta nucleotide sequences per donor were sequenced, and roughly 17% of those sequences were non-productive. To predict cytomegalovirus infection status, the study brought together high-throughput TCR immunosequencing, statistical association of individual TCRs with disease status, and machine learning. Rather than drawing on any new phenotypic data, the later analysis identified candidate immune exposures from TCR beta sequences and the way those sequences occurred across donors. Donor age, sex, ethnicity and CMV serostatus were compiled together with the repertoire data. Using immunosequencing, the study profiled T cell repertoires from 640 or so subjects and related those repertoires to cytomegalovirus serostatus. The genetic ancestry cluster associated with self-reported Caucasian donors included 65% to 90% of the roughly 400 genotyped donors. About 300 gigabases of sequencing data and some 85 million unique TCR sequences were included in an early release covering around 600 HLA-typed donors. An earlier analysis of approximately 630 of the donors applied high-throughput TCR beta sequencing to assess whether each TCR beta V gene segment acted as functional or pseudogenic. HLA typing included class I and class II loci at four-digit resolution. A later genetic analysis used genome-wide SNP genotypes for about 60% of the roughly 670 donors, treating that subset as a discovery cohort. A later analysis re-analyzed previously published TCR beta repertoires from roughly 630 donors and added high-resolution HLA genotyping to study TCR occurrence patterns. Results the study describes overall, beyond this receptor: Roughly 17 rarely observed V segments, including chromosome 9 orphons, were excluded from the earlier analysis of several hundred of the donors because counts were too low. In vitro tests confirmed that three of the cytomegalovirus-associated TCR beta chains recognize cytomegalovirus antigens. A later analysis found that most CMV-associated TCR beta chains appeared HLA-restricted, with HLA associations seemingly driven largely by CMV exposure. An earlier analysis of approximately 570 of the donors showed that most TCR beta V segments appeared in productive rearrangements either about 87% or about 30% of the time, which broadly matched IMGT annotations. According to a later genetic analysis, donors in an Asian-associated ancestry cluster had fewer N-insertions in productive TCRs than the approximately 630-donor mean. In a later analysis, some 18,000 TCR beta sequences were associated with specific HLA alleles at a false discovery rate of 0.05. Most TCR sequences were seen in very few donors, while some public TCRs were found in many individuals. According to the authors, the approach could potentially be generalized to other disease states and immunological phenotypes. In a later analysis, HLA-associated TCR beta chains were found to be more clonally expanded and to have lower generation probabilities than equally common non-associated chains. A total of about 150 TCR beta chains were listed by the study as associated with cytomegalovirus. A further reported finding was that TCR beta sequences accurately predicted the HLA-A and HLA-B alleles for most subjects in the first cohort. HLA typing was unavailable for some donors at each locus, so association tests used only the typed subset. According to a later analysis, parvovirus B19, influenza, CMV and Epstein-Barr virus appeared linked to several top co-occurrence clusters. The classifier was reported to diagnose cytomegalovirus status with high specificity and sensitivity in both the original cohort and the validation cohort. A later analysis found that TCR association rates varied across HLA loci, with DRB1 alleles showing the most associated TCRs and HLA-C alleles the fewest. The only immune exposure information available for the cohort was CMV serostatus. Because the 87-base-pair reads could not distinguish some IMGT-functional V segments, including TRBV6-2 and TRBV6-3, those segments were excluded. Sequencing depth was assumed to be roughly uniform across donors in the presence/absence analyses, though that assumption may not hold. Correlated functional status among segregating V segments might reflect linkage disequilibrium, but an unknown experimental factor could not be ruled out. Only TCR beta chains were sequenced in this cohort, and the absence of alpha or paired-chain data limited detectable features. Assigning TCR associations to individual alleles was difficult when HLA alleles, especially DR and DQ, strongly co-occurred. The sequencing pipeline was judged likely to have produced a cluster of highly shared sequence variants as a technical artifact. A later genetic analysis associated a missense DCLRE1C variant with V-gene and J-gene trimming of TCR beta chains, and an independent cohort replicated the association.

As regards this clone: This receptor's antigen is unknown. Per-nucleotide qualities are absent, and no much larger clonotype sits a single base away.

Libraries were prepared through the immunoSEQ multiplex PCR assay. For the multiplex PCR, a mixture combining 60 forward primers for TCR Vbeta segments and 13 reverse primers for TCR Jbeta segments was used. Amplification of the CDR3 region of rearranged TCR beta genes was performed with a multiplex PCR assay on genomic DNA. Amplified TCR beta libraries were sequenced as 87-base-pair reads on the Illumina HiSeq System. Concerning the study's data processing: A later analysis counted about 80 million unique TCR beta chains across the 700 or so repertoires, and 10 million to 11 million of these chains were shared by at least two donors. A nearest-neighbor algorithm error-corrected the raw reads and collapsed the reads into unique sequences, merging closely related sequences to remove PCR and sequencing errors. V, D and J gene segments were assigned by aligning CDR3 sequences to IMGT reference sequences. For a sequence to be retained, a match of at least six nucleotides to both a V gene segment and a J gene segment was required. A rearrangement counted as productive if the CDR3 had no stop codons and remained in frame with V and J, and every other rearrangement counted as non-productive. Following IMGT convention, CDR3 was defined as the stretch from the second conserved V-encoded cysteine to the conserved J-encoded phenylalanine. In an earlier analysis of roughly 580 of the donors, sequences lacking an unambiguous match to a single V gene segment were excluded. An earlier analysis of a few hundred of the donors classified V segments as functional when productive rearrangements were above 56.7% and as segregating when the standard deviation between donors was above 5%. A statistical classification framework was built for diagnosing cytomegalovirus status from the catalog of TCR beta chain sequences. In a later analysis, V and J genes were assigned by comparing TCR nucleotide sequences against IMGT/GENE-DB human TR gene sequences. The TCRdist pipeline was used in a later analysis to assign CDR3 sequences and most-parsimonious VDJ recombination scenarios. In a later analysis, every TCR beta chain was defined by the combination of its CDR3 amino acid sequence and its V-gene family, and reads without a unique V-gene family were dropped. As a way to deal with suspected cross-contamination and a sequencing artifact, a later analysis dropped under 600 nucleotide sequences that were highly shared and had low generation probability. In a later analysis, a clonal expansion index for each public chain was calculated from normalized within-repertoire ranks of inferred template counts. In a later analysis, generation probabilities were computed with a VDJ recombination model fitted to out-of-frame rearrangements, and the resulting probabilities were checked against IGoR. Hypergeometric tests were used in a later analysis to score TCR-TCR, TCR-HLA and TCR-CMV co-occurrence, with a repertoire-size bias correction applied to the TCR pairs. To estimate false discovery rates, a later analysis permuted the HLA or CMV assignments 20 times. In a later analysis, co-occurring TCRs were grouped using DBSCAN, with TCRdist sequence similarity added in when clustering inside HLA-allele-positive subsets. Repertoires with fewer than 30,000 or more than 120,000 public chains, plus five repertoires with anomalous nucleotide sharing, were excluded from co-occurrence clustering. Drawn from immuneACCESS, this table holds only the in-frame rearrangements with V and J called that TCRdb kept. Clones are partly lost; checked studies trace under half to an unresolved V gene and leave the rest unexplained. V and J calls and clone size are those listed in that table; D and trimming were worked out from the DNA. For this sample the table gives roughly 130,000 clones, of which 55% to 80% were detected only once. Jointly, the top ten make up over 1% of the sample.

V is reduced by 3 bases and J by 0 bases, leaving a spacing of 11 bases between them. The cysteine opens and the phenylalanine closes a CDR3 of 15 amino acids. The sequence is cut down to CDR3 DNA, 45 bases in frame from base 1. CDR1 and CDR2 (KGHSH, LQKENI) derive from the germline V gene. In total, approximately 700 healthy bone marrow donors made up the cohort. At the time of sampling, every cohort member was nominally healthy, though immune exposures that went unrecorded were likely present. The donor was CMV seronegative and belonged to the group of several hundred seronegative cohort members. Each donor provided a peripheral blood sample, and peripheral blood mononuclear cells were used for TCR beta sequencing. The Qiagen DNeasy Blood Extraction Kit was used to extract genomic DNA from the blood cell samples.

This receptor was obtained from a woman aged 40 to 50 in good health and CMV-seronegative. The chain links TRBV18 with TRBJ1-1; the D gene lacks a confident call. The sequencing sample was made of PBMCs. In nucleotide form, the sequence is TGTGCCAGCTCACCTTCCACAGAGATGAACACTGAAGCTTTCTTT. It is translated as CASSPSTEMNTEAFF.